The following is a T cell receptor beta chain sequence with its context. These data originate in a study of blood T cell repertoires in COVID-19. About the research overall: The study drew acute and convalescent COVID-19 samples from the United States, Italy and Spain. PBMCs, B-cell-depleted T cells, or T cells provided the cDNA or gDNA that made up the material.

Seattle researchers signed up patients amid active infection and tracked them longitudinally. Produced via immunoSEQ multiplex PCR; TCRdb's table is partial and in-frame only. Of around 150,000 clones listed, approximately 90% are singletons. In germline, CDR1 is LGHNA, CDR2 YSLEER. The CDR3 runs to 18 residues. With V trimmed by 0 bases and J by 9 bases, 15 bases remained unmatched. The chain recombines TRBV4-3 with TRBJ2-2; TRBD2 aligns across 8 bases. Material for sequencing was peripheral blood. The clonotype comes from a man aged 30-40 years with COVID-19, enrolled during active disease. The CDR3 nucleotides read TGCGCCAGCAGCCAAGACGCCATCAGAGACGGGGGGGCGCGGGAGCTGTTTTTT. Its protein is CASSQDAIRDGGARELFF.